This TCR beta chain comes out of a study of T cells in localized non-small cell lung cancer (dated by TCRdb to between 2020 and 2021). Describing the broader study: The study analyzed T cell repertoires of roughly 220 early-stage NSCLC patients, comparing tumors and uninvolved tumor-adjacent lungs. The cohort was made up of around 240 treatment-naive NSCLC patients whose localized lung tumors had been resected. The mean age of the NSCLC patients was about 70 years, with 120 to 150 men and around 110 women. General findings and caveats noted by the study authors: Uninvolved tumor-adjacent lung showed the highest T cell clonality, higher than tumor, which suggests more focused antigenic responses in the uninvolved tumor-adjacent lung. Because multi-region tumor sequencing was not done, intratumor heterogeneity could not be ruled out. Of the top 100 tumor clones, a median of roughly 53 were detected in paired uninvolved adjacent lung; about 28 were also among that lung's top 100. Because the study design was exploratory, TCR variables were selected using unadjusted p-values without false-discovery rate correction. Longer overall survival was associated with higher blood T cell density, whereas shorter survival was associated with higher adjacent-lung clonality.

A word on this clone: Which antigen it targets is not known. The record has no base qualities; no much larger clone is one base away.

CDR1 and CDR2 (SGHAT, FQNNGV) derive from the germline V gene. Trimmed from V: 5 bases; trimmed from J: 4 bases; junction bases lacking a gene match: 13. Taken from cysteine to phenylalanine, the CDR3 has 16 residues. The only DNA kept is the CDR3, 48 bases in frame from the first base. At diagnosis, tumor, uninvolved tumor-adjacent lung and peripheral blood were collected and then preserved as a mix of FFPE and fresh-frozen material. For TCR repertoire profiling, blood samples were analyzed in the form of peripheral blood mononuclear cells. The immunoSEQ Assay was used to sequence TCR beta CDR3 regions from DNA. Turning to the authors' computational methods: T cell density was computed as TCR beta template counts normalized to usable DNA estimated by amplifying housekeeping genes. Using the preseqR package, richness was estimated by extrapolating to 120,000 templates for tissue samples and 400,000 templates for PBMC samples. Clonality was defined by subtracting Pielou's evenness from one. To identify tissue-enriched TCRs, differential abundance testing was run on productive amino-acid clonotypes with a minimum total count of 5 and an alpha of 0.1. The Jaccard Index and the Morisita Overlap Index were used to measure repertoire overlap between compartments. GLIPH clustered TCR beta CDR3s with public tetramer-defined viral CDR3s; viral motifs required at least three viral sequences plus V-gene enrichment. As stored in TCRdb, this immuneACCESS dataset retains in-frame rearrangements with V and J assigned. A fraction of the clones does not appear; measured against another copy, unresolved V genes explain less than half of the discrepancy, and the remainder lacks a known reason. The V and J calls and the clone size are those of that table, but D and trimming were determined from the DNA. The sample table lists around 43,000 clones, more than 85% of them with a count of one. The ten largest make up roughly 3.6% of the sample.

The receptor's source is a man aged 18-55 years with stage I lung adenocarcinoma. The material was peripheral blood, obtained before any cancer treatment. Recombination connected TRBV11-2 to TRBJ2-5; TRBD2 aligns with 7 central bases. CDR3 protein: CASSPTGSGAGETQYF. In nucleotide form, the sequence is TGTGCCAGCAGCCCCACGGGGAGCGGGGCGGGAGAGACCCAGTACTTC.